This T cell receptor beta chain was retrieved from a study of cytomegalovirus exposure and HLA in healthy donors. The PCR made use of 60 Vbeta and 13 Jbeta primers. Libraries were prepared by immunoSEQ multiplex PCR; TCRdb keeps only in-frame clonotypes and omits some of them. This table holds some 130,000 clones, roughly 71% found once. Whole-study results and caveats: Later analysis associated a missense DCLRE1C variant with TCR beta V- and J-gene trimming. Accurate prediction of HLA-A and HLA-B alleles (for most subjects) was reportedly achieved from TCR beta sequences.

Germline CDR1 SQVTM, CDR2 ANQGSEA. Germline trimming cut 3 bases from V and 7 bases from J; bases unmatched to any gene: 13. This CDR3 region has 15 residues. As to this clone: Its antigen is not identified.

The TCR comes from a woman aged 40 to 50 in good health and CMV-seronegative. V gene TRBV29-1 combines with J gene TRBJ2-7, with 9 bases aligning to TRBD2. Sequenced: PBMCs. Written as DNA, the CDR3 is TGCAGCGTTGAGGGGGCTAGCGGGGCTGGGGGGGAGCAGTACTTC. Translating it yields CSVEGASGAGGEQYF.